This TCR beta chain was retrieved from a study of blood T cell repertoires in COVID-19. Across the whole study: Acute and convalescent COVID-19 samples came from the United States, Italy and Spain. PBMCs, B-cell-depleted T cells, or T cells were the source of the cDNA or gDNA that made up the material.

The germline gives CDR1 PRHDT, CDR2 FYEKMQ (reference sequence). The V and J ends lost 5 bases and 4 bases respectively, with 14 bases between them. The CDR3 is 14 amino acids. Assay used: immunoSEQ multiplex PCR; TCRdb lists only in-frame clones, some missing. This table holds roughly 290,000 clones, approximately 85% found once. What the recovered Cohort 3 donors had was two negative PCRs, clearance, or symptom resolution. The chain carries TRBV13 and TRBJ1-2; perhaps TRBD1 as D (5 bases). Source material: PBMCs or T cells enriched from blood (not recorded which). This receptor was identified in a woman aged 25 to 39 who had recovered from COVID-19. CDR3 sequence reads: CASSEGEGAYGYTF. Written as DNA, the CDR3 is TGTGCCAGCAGCGAAGGGGAGGGAGCCTATGGCTACACCTTC. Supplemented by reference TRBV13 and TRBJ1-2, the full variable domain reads AAGVIQSPRHLIKEKRETATLKCYPIPRHDTVYWYQQGPGQDPQFLISFYEKMQSDKGSIPDRFSAQQFSDYHSELNMSSLELGDSALYFCASSEGEGAYGYTFGSGTRLTVV.